These 3 T cell receptor beta chains share one sample of origin, sequenced in a study of identical twins. TCRdb independently ran MiXCR on the 5' RACE reads; one entry per CDR3 protein. The table lists approximately 600,000 distinct CDR3 sequences, roughly 7.2% of them singletons. These data also featured in a second study, about yellow fever vaccine responses in identical twins.

Sequenced: PBMCs. The receptors originated from a woman aged 18-35 years in good health.

This clonotype was counted ten times or more. The V call is TRBV12-3 or TRBV12-4, the J call TRBJ1-2; D is possibly TRBD1 (6 bases). With 8 bases removed from V and 8 bases from J, the gap between germline ends came to 21 bases. The CDR3 contains 14 residues. The CDR3 loop is CASRRWARGGGYTF. The CDR3 DNA follows: TGTGCCAGCCGCCGGTGGGCCAGGGGAGGAGGCTACACCTTC.

Points on this clonotype: This clone may be a read error of a much larger clone one base away. The chain recombines TRBV12-3 or TRBV12-4 with TRBJ1-2; weak D call: TRBD1 (5 bases). The CDR3 is 11 residues long. The CDR3 DNA reads as TGTGCCAGCAGGTTTCTAGGGGATCCCCACTTC. Protein product: CASRFLGDPHF.

This clonotype was observed many times. The chain has TRBV7-9 and TRBJ1-2; D is uncertain. CDR3 length equals 14 residues. Looked up from germline, CDR1 is SEHNR and CDR2 is FQNEAQ (reference sequence). V was pared by 1 base and J by 5 bases, with 11 bases between. The CDR3 DNA follows: TGTGCCAGCAGCTTAGGTGACGGGGTTTATGGCTACACCTTC. It codes for CASSLGDGVYGYTF.